This paragraph covers one T cell receptor beta chain sequence. Other nucleotide sequences in the sample specify the same CDR3. Repertoires were generated with immunoSEQ multiplex PCR, while TCRdb's copy carries only in-frame clones and drops some. Among 400,000 to 450,000 clones listed, over 75% were seen once. This specimen comes from a study of control samples from healthy donors and cancer patients. Sequenced material: PBMCs. The receptor was derived from a man aged 40-49 years with head and neck cancer.

The DNA for the CDR3 is TGCGCCAGCAGCTTGGAACGGGATCAGCCCCAGCATTTT. This codes for CASSLERDQPQHF. V is TRBV5-1 and J is TRBJ1-5, with no clear D. V lost 0 bases to trimming and J lost 5 bases, with 6 bases between them. The CDR3 totals 13 residues. The germline CDR1 and CDR2 sequences are SGHRS and YFSETQ. The full variable domain, rest sourced from reference TRBV5-1 and TRBJ1-5, is KAGVTQTPRYLIKTRGQQVTLSCSPISGHRSVSWYQQTPGQGLQFLFEYFSETQRNKGNFPGRFSGRQFSNSRSEMNVSTLELGDSALYLCASSLERDQPQHFGDGTRLSIL.